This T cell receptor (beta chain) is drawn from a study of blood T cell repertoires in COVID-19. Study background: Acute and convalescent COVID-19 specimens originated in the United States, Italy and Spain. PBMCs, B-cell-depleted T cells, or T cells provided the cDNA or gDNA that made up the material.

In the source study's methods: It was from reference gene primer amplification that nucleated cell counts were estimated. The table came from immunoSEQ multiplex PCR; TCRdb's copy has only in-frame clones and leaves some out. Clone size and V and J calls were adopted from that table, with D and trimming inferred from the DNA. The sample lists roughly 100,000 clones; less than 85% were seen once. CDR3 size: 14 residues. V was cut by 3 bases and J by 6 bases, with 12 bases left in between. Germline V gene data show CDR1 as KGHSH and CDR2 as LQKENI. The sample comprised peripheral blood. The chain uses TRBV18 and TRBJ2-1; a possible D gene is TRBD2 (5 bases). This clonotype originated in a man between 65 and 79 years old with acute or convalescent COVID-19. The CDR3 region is CASSPTEASNEQFF. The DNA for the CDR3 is TGTGCCAGCTCACCTACGGAGGCGAGCAATGAGCAGTTCTTC.